Following are 20 T cell receptor beta chains from one sample sequenced in a study of T cell responses to AZD1222 COVID-19 vaccine. Assay used: immunoSEQ multiplex PCR; TCRdb lists only in-frame clones, some missing. The repertoire includes approximately 150,000 clones, about 89% of them detected once, and approximately 1.3% sits in the top ten. The specimen comprised peripheral blood, sampled 28 days after the second AZD1222 dose. The receptors were sampled from an adult who received the AZD1222 COVID-19 vaccine.

Of note for this clone: The same CDR3 can be traced to other DNA sequences in this sample. The chain uses TRBV4-3 and TRBJ1-2; D possibly corresponds to TRBD1 (5 bases). Deletions cut 0 bases from V and 3 bases from J, with 8 bases between. There are 14 residues in the CDR3. From germline, CDR1 is LGHNA and CDR2 YSLEER. CDR3: CASSQETGDYGYTF. CDR3 sequence (DNA): TGCGCCAGCAGCCAAGAAACGGGGGACTATGGCTACACCTTC.

The chain recombines TRBV15 with TRBJ1-2; D is unresolved. V was trimmed by 3 bases and J by 8 bases, leaving 10 bases between them. Looked up from germline, CDR1 is LNHNV and CDR2 is YYDKDF (reference sequence). The CDR3 consists of 12 residues. DNA for the CDR3: TGTGCCACCAGCAGGAATTTAGGCGGCTACACCTTC. Translated, it gives CATSRNLGGYTF.

The gene calls are TRBV11-3 and TRBJ2-1; the D call may be TRBD1 or TRBD2 (5 bases each). Between the trimmed V and J ends, which lost 0 bases and 5 bases, there was a span of 14 bases. The CDR3 totals 16 residues. Germline assignment: CDR1 SGHNT and CDR2 YENEEA. The CDR3 bases are TGTGCCAGCAGCTTAGATGGGGGAGAACCCGACAATGAGCAGTTCTTC. It codes for CASSLDGGEPDNEQFF.

The chain links TRBV6-1 to TRBJ2-1; perhaps TRBD2 as D (8 bases). The V gene lost 2 bases and the J gene lost 0 bases, with 14 bases spanning the gap. The CDR3 is 17 residues long. CDR1 is MNHNS and CDR2 is SASEGT in the germline V gene. The chain's CDR3 is CASSEWDSGSSYNEQFF. Written as DNA, the CDR3 is TGTGCCAGCAGTGAATGGGACAGCGGGAGCTCCTACAATGAGCAGTTCTTC.

This chain joins TRBV4-1 and TRBJ2-7; D perhaps matches TRBD2 (6 bases). CDR1 is MGHRA and CDR2 is YSYEKL in the germline V gene. This CDR3 contains 15 residues. Trimming stripped 2 bases from V and 3 bases from J, with 14 bases between. The CDR3: CASSQNAGLFYEQYF. CDR3 nucleotides: TGCGCCAGCAGCCAAAATGCGGGACTCTTCTACGAGCAGTACTTC.

This clone has just a few counts. The chain is built from TRBV5-1 and TRBJ1-2, with D unclear. The ends were cut back, 0 bases at V and 4 bases at J, with 13 bases in the middle. CDR1 SGHRS and CDR2 YFSETQ come from the germline V gene. The CDR3 has 15 amino acids. The CDR3 region has the DNA TGCGCCAGCAGCTTGGGGGGTCCCGGCACCTATGGCTACACCTTC. Protein product: CASSLGGPGTYGYTF. Full variable domain (remainder filled in from reference TRBV5-1 and TRBJ1-2): KAGVTQTPRYLIKTRGQQVTLSCSPISGHRSVSWYQQTPGQGLQFLFEYFSETQRNKGNFPGRFSGRQFSNSRSEMNVSTLELGDSALYLCASSLGGPGTYGYTFGSGTRLTVV.

V is TRBV9 and J is TRBJ2-1; TRBD2 matches at 7 bases. Germline CDR1 and CDR2: SGDLS and YYNGEE. The ends lost 3 bases at V and 1 base at J; junction bases unmatched: 4. The CDR3 has 15 amino acids. The CDR3 is CASSDSGWSYNEQFF. In DNA, the CDR3 is TGTGCCAGCAGCGATAGCGGGTGGTCCTACAATGAGCAGTTCTTC.

The V gene is TRBV28, the J gene TRBJ1-2, with a weak D call TRBD1 (6 bases). The CDR3 is made up of 12 amino acids. Germline CDR1 and CDR2: MDHEN and SYDVKM. The germline V and J ends were trimmed by 6 bases and 8 bases, with 13 bases remaining between them. This chain's CDR3 is CASSSGEGGYTF. CDR3 in DNA: TGTGCCAGCAGCTCAGGGGAGGGAGGCTACACCTTC.

As regards this clone: The germline gene is not matched at one end of the junction; a read error may be the cause. The chain couples TRBV3-1 (or the pseudogene TRBV3-2) to TRBJ2-7, with 8 bases identical to TRBD2. Germline V CDR1 and CDR2: LGHDT, YNNKEL (reference sequence). The CDR3 totals 15 residues. CDR3: CASSQVPSGSFEQYF. The DNA of the CDR3 is TGTGCCAGCAGCCAAGTGCCTAGCGGGTCCTTCGAGCAGTACTTC.

The chain combines TRBV7-2 with TRBJ1-2, with TRBD1 matching 7 bases. With 5 bases clipped from V and 6 bases from J, the junction kept 21 bases outside the gene matches. Germline V gene lookup returns CDR1 SGHTA and CDR2 FQGNSA. This CDR3 is built from 18 residues. The CDR3 DNA reads TGTGCCAGCAGCCCCCGGGGCCTGGGACAGAACATATGGGATGGCTACACCTTC. Translated: CASSPRGLGQNIWDGYTF.

This clone was detected once. The rearrangement links TRBV7-9 to TRBJ2-1; 13 nucleotides line up with TRBD2. The trim removed 1 base at V and 7 bases at J, leaving 7 bases unmatched. Germline CDR1 SEHNR, CDR2 FQNEAQ (reference sequence). The CDR3 has 17 amino acids. The chain's CDR3 is CASSLGGLAGVINEQFF. The CDR3 bases are TGTGCCAGCAGCTTAGGAGGACTAGCGGGAGTCATTAATGAGCAGTTCTTC.

V and J are TRBV4-1 and TRBJ2-1; no firm D call. The CDR3 loop spans 15 amino acids. The V and J ends lost 0 bases and 7 bases respectively, with 13 bases between them. CDR1 and CDR2 (germline): MGHRA, YSYEKL. CDR3 bases: TGCGCCAGCAGCCAAGATAGGAAGGGTAGGAATGAGCAGTTCTTC. Amino acids: CASSQDRKGRNEQFF.

The V gene is TRBV7-9, the J gene TRBJ2-7; no firm D call. Trimming left V 5 bases short and J 4 bases short, with 6 bases between. Germline V CDR1 and CDR2: SEHNR, FQNEAQ (reference sequence). CDR3 size: 11 residues. The CDR3 sequence is CASSQAYEQYF. The DNA for the CDR3 is TGTGCCAGCAGCCAAGCGTACGAGCAGTACTTC.

This clone was observed a single time. The chain recombines TRBV7-6 with TRBJ2-5; D is uncertain. CDR1 is SGHVS and CDR2 is FNYEAQ in the germline V gene. Trimming took off 7 bases at V and 4 bases at J, with 16 bases between the two ends. The CDR3 loop spans 14 amino acids. The CDR3 bases are TGTGCCAGCAACTTCGCAGGTTGGGGAGAGACCCAGTACTTC. As protein: CASNFAGWGETQYF. The full variable domain, rest sourced from reference TRBV7-6 and TRBJ2-5, is GAGVSQSPRYKVTKRGQDVALRCDPISGHVSLYWYRQALGQGPEFLTYFNYEAQQDKSGLPNDRFSAERPEGSISTLTIQRTEQRDSAMYRCASNFAGWGETQYFGPGTRLLVL.

The rearrangement links TRBV19 to TRBJ1-5, with TRBD1 identical over 9 bases. V was clipped by 3 bases and J by 6 bases; unmatched bases: 3. This CDR3 contains 14 residues. The germline CDR1 and CDR2 sequences are LNHDA and SQIVND (reference sequence). The CDR3 loop reads CASSIGTGFQPQHF. The DNA of the CDR3 is TGTGCCAGTAGTATCGGGACAGGGTTTCAGCCCCAGCATTTT.

Only one count was recorded for this clone. The chain couples TRBV12-3 or TRBV12-4 to TRBJ1-2, with a tentative D call TRBD1 (5 bases). V was cut by 7 bases and J by 5 bases, with 14 bases left in between. The CDR3 loop spans 13 amino acids. The CDR3 sequence is CASTAGGTYGYTF. The CDR3 bases are TGTGCCAGCACCGCCGGGGGGACTTATGGCTACACCTTC.

V is TRBV2 and J is TRBJ2-1; D may be TRBD2 (5 bases). Trimming took 3 bases from V and 7 from J, leaving 16 bases between them. Germline values: CDR1 SNHLY, CDR2 FYNNEI. The CDR3 spans 15 residues. The CDR3 bases are TGTGCCAGCAGTGATCGGAGGTTCTTTGGGAATGAGCAGTTCTTC. This codes for CASSDRRFFGNEQFF.

This chain connects TRBV3-1 (or the pseudogene TRBV3-2) to TRBJ1-2; 7 bases agree with TRBD1. The length of the CDR3 is 15 residues. The germline V gene has CDR1 LGHDT and CDR2 YNNKEL (reference sequence). V lost 1 base to trimming and J lost 4 bases; unmatched junction nucleotides: 6. CDR3: CASSQGWGDSYGYTF. The CDR3, as DNA: TGTGCCAGCAGCCAAGGATGGGGGGACAGCTATGGCTACACCTTC.

The rearrangement uses TRBV4-3 and TRBJ2-1, with TRBD2 matching 14 bases. Germline V gene lookup returns CDR1 LGHNA and CDR2 YSLEER. J gave up 8 bases and V 4 bases, and 10 bases lay outside the gene matches. There are 17 residues in the CDR3. This CDR3 reads CASSPNLGLAGGDEQFF. CDR3 nucleotide sequence: TGCGCCAGCAGCCCGAACCTAGGACTAGCGGGGGGTGATGAGCAGTTCTTC.

The rearrangement uses TRBV15 and TRBJ2-7; D is perhaps TRBD2 (5 bases). This CDR3 spans 13 amino acids. V was pared by 3 bases and J by 6 bases, with 12 bases between. Per germline, CDR1 LNHNV and CDR2 YYDKDF (reference sequence). The CDR3 loop reads CATSSGDLFEQYF. In DNA, the CDR3 is TGTGCCACCAGCAGCGGGGATCTTTTCGAGCAGTACTTC.